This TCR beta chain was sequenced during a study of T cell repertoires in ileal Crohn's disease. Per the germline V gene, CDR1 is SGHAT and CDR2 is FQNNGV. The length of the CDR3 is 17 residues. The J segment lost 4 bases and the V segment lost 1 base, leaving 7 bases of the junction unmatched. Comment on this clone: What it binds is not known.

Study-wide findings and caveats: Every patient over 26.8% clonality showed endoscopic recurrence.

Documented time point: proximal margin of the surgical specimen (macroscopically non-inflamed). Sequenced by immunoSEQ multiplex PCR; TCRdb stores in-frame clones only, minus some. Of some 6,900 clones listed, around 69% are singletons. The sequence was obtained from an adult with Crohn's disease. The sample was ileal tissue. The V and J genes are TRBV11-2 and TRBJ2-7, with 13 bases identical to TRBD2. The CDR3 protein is CASSLGWTSGSVYEQYF. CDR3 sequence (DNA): TGTGCCAGCAGCTTAGGGTGGACTAGCGGGAGTGTTTACGAGCAGTACTTC.